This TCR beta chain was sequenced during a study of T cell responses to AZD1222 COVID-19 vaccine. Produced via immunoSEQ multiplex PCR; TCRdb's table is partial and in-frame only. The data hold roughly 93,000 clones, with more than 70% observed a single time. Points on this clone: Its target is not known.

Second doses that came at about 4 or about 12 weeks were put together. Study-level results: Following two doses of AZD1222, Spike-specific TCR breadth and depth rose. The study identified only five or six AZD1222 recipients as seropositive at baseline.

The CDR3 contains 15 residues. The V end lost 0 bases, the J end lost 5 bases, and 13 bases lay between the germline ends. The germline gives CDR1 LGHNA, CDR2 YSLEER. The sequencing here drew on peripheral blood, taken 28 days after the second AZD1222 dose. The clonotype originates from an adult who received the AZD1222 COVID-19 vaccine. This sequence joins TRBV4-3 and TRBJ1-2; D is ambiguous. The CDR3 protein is CASSQESGKPYGYTF. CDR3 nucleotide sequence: TGCGCCAGCAGCCAAGAATCCGGGAAACCTTATGGCTACACCTTC.